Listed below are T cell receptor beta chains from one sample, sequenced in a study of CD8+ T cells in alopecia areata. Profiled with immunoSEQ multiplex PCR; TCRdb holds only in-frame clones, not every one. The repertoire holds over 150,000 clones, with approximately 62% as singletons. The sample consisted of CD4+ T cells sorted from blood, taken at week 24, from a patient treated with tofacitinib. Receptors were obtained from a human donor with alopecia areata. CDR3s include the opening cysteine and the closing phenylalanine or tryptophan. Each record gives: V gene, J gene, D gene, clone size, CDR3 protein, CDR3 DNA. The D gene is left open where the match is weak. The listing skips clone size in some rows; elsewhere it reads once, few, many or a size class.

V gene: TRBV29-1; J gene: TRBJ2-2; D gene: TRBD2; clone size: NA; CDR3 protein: CSVEGLAAANTGELFF; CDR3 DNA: TGCAGCGTTGAGGGACTAGCGGCAGCCAACACCGGGGAGCTGTTTTTT
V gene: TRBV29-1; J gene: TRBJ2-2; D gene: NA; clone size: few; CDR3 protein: CSGTGTPNTGELFF; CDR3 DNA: TGCAGCGGCACCGGGACCCCGAACACCGGGGAGCTGTTTTTT
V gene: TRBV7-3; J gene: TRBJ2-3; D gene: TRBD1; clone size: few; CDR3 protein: CASSLTGKKDTQYF; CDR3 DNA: TGTGCCAGCAGCTTGACAGGGAAAAAAGATACGCAGTATTTT
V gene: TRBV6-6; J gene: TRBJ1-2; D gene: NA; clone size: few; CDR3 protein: CASSSSSGSGYTF; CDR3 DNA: TGTGCCAGCAGCTCCTCTTCCGGTTCAGGCTACACCTTC
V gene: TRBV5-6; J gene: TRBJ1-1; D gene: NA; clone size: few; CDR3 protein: CASSTRRVQNTEAFF; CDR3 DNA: TGTGCCAGCAGCACCCGACGGGTCCAGAACACTGAAGCTTTCTTT
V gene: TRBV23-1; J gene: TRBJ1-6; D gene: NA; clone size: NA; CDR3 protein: CASNIPLHF; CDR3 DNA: TGCGCCAGCAATATACCCCTCCACTTT
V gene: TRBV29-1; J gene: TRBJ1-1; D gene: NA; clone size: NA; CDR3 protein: CSVGEGSEAFF; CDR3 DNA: TGCAGCGTTGGGGAGGGTTCTGAAGCTTTCTTT
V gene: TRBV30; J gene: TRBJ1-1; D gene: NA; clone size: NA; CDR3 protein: CAWGLLRGTEAFF; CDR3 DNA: TGTGCCTGGGGACTATTACGGGGCACTGAAGCTTTCTTT
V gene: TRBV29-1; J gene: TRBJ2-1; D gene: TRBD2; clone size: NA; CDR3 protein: CSVGGLADNEQFF; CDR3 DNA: TGCAGCGTTGGGGGACTAGCGGACAATGAGCAGTTCTTC
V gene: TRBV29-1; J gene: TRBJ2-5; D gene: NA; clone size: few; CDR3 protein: CSVRTGPQETQYF; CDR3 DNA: TGCAGCGTGCGAACAGGGCCCCAGGAGACCCAGTACTTC
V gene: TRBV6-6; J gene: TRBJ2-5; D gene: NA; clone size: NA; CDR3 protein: CASSGSRETQYF; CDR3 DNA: TGTGCCAGCAGTGGGTCGCGGGAGACCCAGTACTTC
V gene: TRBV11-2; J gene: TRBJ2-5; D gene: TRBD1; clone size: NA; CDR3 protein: CASSPGTGRQETQYF; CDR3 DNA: TGTGCCAGCAGCCCCGGGACAGGGAGGCAAGAGACCCAGTACTTC
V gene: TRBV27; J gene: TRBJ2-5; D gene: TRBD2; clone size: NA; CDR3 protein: CASSLGLAGKTQYF; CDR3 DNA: TGTGCCAGCAGTTTAGGCCTAGCGGGAAAGACCCAGTACTTC
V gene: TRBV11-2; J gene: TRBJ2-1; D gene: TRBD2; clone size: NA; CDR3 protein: CASSLDRAGGRFF; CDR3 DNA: TGTGCCAGCAGCTTAGACAGAGCGGGGGGGCGATTCTTC
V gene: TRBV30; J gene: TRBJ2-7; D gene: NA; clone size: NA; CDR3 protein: CAWSVVGGGYEQYF; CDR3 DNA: TGTGCCTGGAGTGTAGTAGGGGGGGGCTACGAGCAGTACTTC
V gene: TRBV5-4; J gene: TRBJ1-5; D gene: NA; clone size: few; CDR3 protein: CASSWGGRGGNQPQHF; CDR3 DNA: TGTGCCAGCAGCTGGGGGGGCAGGGGAGGCAATCAGCCCCAGCATTTT
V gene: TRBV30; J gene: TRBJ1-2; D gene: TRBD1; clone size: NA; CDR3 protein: CALDRLNGYTF; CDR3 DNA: TGTGCCTTGGACAGGCTCAATGGCTACACCTTC
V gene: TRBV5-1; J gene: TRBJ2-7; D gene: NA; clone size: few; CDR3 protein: CASSLEAAYYEQYF; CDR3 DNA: TGCGCCAGCAGCTTGGAGGCAGCTTACTACGAGCAGTACTTC
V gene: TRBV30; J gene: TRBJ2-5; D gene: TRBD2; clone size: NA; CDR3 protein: CAWGLAETQYF; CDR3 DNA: TGTGCCTGGGGACTAGCGGAGACCCAGTACTTC
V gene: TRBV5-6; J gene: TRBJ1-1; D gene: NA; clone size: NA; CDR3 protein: CASSFLDRNTEAFF; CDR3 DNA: TGTGCCAGCAGCTTCCTGGACAGGAACACTGAAGCTTTCTTT
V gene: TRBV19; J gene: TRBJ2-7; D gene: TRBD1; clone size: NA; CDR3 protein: CASSLGQGSGQYF; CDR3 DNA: TGTGCCAGTAGTCTGGGACAGGGTTCCGGGCAGTACTTC
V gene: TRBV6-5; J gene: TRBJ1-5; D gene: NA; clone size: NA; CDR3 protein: CASSYSQNSNQPQHF; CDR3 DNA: TGTGCCAGCAGTTACTCCCAGAATAGCAATCAGCCCCAGCATTTT
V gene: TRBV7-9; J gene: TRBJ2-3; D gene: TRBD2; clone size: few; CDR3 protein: CASSLGLAGQTDTQYF; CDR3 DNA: TGTGCCAGCAGCTTAGGACTAGCGGGCCAAACAGATACGCAGTATTTT
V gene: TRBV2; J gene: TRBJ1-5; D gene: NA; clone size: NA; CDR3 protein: CASTEGRAQPQHF; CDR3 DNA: TGTGCCAGCACGGAGGGTCGGGCGCAGCCCCAGCATTTT
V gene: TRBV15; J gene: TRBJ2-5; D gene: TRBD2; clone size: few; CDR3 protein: CATSRAAGGQETQYF; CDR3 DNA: TGTGCCACCAGCAGGGCCGCGGGGGGGCAAGAGACCCAGTACTTC
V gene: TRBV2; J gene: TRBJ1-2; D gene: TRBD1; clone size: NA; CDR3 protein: CASSYDRGLGYTF; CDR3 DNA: TGTGCCAGCAGTTACGACAGGGGGCTGGGCTACACCTTC
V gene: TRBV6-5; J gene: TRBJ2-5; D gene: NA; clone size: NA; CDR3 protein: CASSYRGTPPGTQYF; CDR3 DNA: TGTGCCAGCAGTTATCGCGGGACCCCCCCTGGGACCCAGTACTTC
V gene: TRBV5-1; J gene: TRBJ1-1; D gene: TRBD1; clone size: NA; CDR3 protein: CASSWRGLNTEAFF; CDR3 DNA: TGCGCCAGCAGCTGGAGGGGGCTCAACACTGAAGCTTTCTTT
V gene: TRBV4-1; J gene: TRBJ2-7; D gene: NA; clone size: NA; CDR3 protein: CASSLDSKGEQYF; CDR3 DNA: TGCGCCAGCAGCCTGGACAGTAAGGGCGAGCAGTACTTC
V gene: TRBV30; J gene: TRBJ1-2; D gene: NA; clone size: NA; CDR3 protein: CARDSRGYGYTF; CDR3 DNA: TGTGCCCGGGACTCTCGGGGCTATGGCTACACCTTC
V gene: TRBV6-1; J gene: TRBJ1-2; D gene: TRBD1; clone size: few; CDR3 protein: CASSGYTTGAHGYTF; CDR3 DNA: TGTGCCAGCAGTGGATACACGACAGGGGCCCATGGCTACACCTTC
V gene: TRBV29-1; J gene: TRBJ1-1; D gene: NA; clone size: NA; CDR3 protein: CSVDGVADTEAFF; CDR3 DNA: TGCAGCGTTGACGGGGTTGCGGACACTGAAGCTTTCTTT
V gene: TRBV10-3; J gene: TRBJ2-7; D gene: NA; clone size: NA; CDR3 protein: CAITHGMGYEQYF; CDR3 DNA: TGTGCCATCACCCACGGGATGGGGTACGAGCAGTACTTC
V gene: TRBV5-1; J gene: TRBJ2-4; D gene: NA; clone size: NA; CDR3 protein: CASSWDGGNIQYF; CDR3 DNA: TGCGCCAGCAGCTGGGACGGCGGAAACATTCAGTACTTC
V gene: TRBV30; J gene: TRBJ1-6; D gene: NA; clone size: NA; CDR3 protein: CAWSVSPFNSPLHF; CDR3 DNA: TGTGCCTGGAGTGTCAGCCCCTTTAATTCACCCCTCCACTTT
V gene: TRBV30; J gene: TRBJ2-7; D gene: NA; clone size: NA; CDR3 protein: CAWSVHRDYEQYF; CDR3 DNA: TGTGCCTGGAGTGTACACAGGGACTACGAGCAGTACTTC
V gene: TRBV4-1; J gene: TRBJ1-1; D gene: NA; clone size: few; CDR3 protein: CASSQPLLTTEAFF; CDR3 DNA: TGCGCCAGCAGCCAGCCATTGTTAACCACTGAAGCTTTCTTT
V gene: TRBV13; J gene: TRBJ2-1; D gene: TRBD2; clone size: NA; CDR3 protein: CASSPQTSGEEQFF; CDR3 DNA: TGTGCCAGCAGCCCCCAGACTAGCGGGGAGGAGCAGTTCTTC
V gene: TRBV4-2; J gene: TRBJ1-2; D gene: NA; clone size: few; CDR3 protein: CASSQDTGRPGSYTF; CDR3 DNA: TGTGCCAGCAGCCAAGATACGGGAAGACCAGGATCCTACACCTTC
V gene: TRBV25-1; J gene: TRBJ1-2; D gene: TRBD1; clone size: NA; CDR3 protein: CASSVTGIGYTF; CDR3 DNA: TGTGCCAGCAGTGTGACAGGGATTGGCTACACCTTC
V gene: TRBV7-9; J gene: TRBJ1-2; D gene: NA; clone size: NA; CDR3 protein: CASSLTKGFGAREGYTF; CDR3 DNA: TGTGCCAGCAGCTTAACGAAGGGCTTCGGGGCTAGAGAAGGCTACACCTTC
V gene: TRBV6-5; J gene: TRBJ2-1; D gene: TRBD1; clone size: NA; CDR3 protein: CASSMRDRAYNEQFF; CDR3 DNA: TGTGCCAGCAGTATGCGGGACAGGGCCTACAATGAGCAGTTCTTC
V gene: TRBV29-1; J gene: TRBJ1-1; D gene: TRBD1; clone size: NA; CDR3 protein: CSVGQGVRTEAFF; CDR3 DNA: TGCAGCGTTGGACAGGGGGTTAGGACTGAAGCTTTCTTT
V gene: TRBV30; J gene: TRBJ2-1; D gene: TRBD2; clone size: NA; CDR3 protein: CAWRAGLAGPYNEQFF; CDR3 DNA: TGTGCCTGGAGGGCAGGACTAGCGGGGCCCTACAATGAGCAGTTCTTC
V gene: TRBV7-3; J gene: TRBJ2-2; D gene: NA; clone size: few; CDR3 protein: CASRQDSNTGELFF; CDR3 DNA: TGTGCCAGCAGACAAGACAGTAACACCGGGGAGCTGTTTTTT